What follows are 3 T cell receptor beta chains derived from one specimen sequenced in a study of T cells in narcolepsy. Using immunoSEQ multiplex PCR, the repertoire was profiled, and TCRdb retains in-frame clones only, with some absent. The repertoire holds about 25,000 clones, with 70% to 90% as singletons. The material sequenced was CD45RA- memory CD4+ T cells from PBMCs. The receptors were sampled from a human donor with narcolepsy.

J is TRBJ2-7 and V is TRBV6-1; possible D gene TRBD2, 6 bases. The V end lost 1 base, the J end lost 2 bases, and 12 bases lay between the germline ends. The CDR3 loop spans 15 amino acids. Germline V lookup: CDR1 MNHNS, CDR2 SASEGT. The CDR3 coding sequence is TGTGCCAGCAGTGAAGGGGCAGGGAGGACCTACGAGCAGTACTTC. This translates into CASSEGAGRTYEQYF.

This chain connects TRBV9 to TRBJ1-1; D remains unclear. V was shortened by 0 bases and J by 1 base, with 7 bases between the two germline ends. The CDR3 runs 14 residues. Germline V gives CDR1 SGDLS, CDR2 YYNGEE. CDR3 in DNA: TGTGCCAGCAGCGTAGGAGCAGGGAACACTGAAGCTTTCTTT. Protein sequence: CASSVGAGNTEAFF.

DNA of the CDR3: TGCGCCAGCAGCACGGCAGGGAATGAAAAACTGTTTTTT. It is translated as CASSTAGNEKLFF. The chain employs TRBV5-1 and TRBJ1-4, with a weak D call TRBD1 (5 bases). Trimming cost V 4 bases and J 5 bases, with 9 bases left between them. Germline CDR1 and CDR2: SGHRS and YFSETQ. CDR3 length: 13 residues.